The 21 T cell receptor beta chains reported below all come from one sample, sequenced in a study of shared clonotypes between healthy human individuals. CD45RO-negative, CCR7-positively selected cells formed the naive CD8 fraction, excluding terminally differentiated effector memory CD45RA+ cells. Produced via immunoSEQ multiplex PCR; TCRdb's table is partial and in-frame only. The table shows under 1 million clones, with 90% to 97% occurring only once. Sequencing was performed on naive CD8+ T cells sorted from blood. The receptor set was obtained from a young man in good health.

V gene TRBV5-6 combines with J gene TRBJ2-5; 9 nucleotides line up with TRBD1. The germline CDR1 and CDR2 sequences are SGHDT and YYEEEE. Germline trimming cut 5 bases from V and 5 bases from J; bases unmatched to any gene: 13. The CDR3 totals 16 residues. This CDR3 is CASRLDGTGLGETQYF. CDR3 nucleotides: TGTGCCAGCAGACTTGACGGGACAGGGTTAGGTGAGACCCAGTACTTC.

The chain uses TRBV7-8 and TRBJ2-3, with 10 bases aligning to TRBD2. Germline V CDR1 and CDR2: SGHVS, FQNEAQ. After removal of 1 base from V and 4 bases from J, the junction contained 8 bases not matched to a gene. The CDR3 has 17 residues. CDR3 sequence (DNA): TGTGCCAGCAGCTTAGTCTCTAGCGGGAGTCTCCCAGATACGCAGTATTTT. It translates to CASSLVSSGSLPDTQYF.

The J gene is TRBJ2-1, the V gene TRBV11-2; no clear D. V dropped 6 bases and J dropped 0 bases, with 12 bases sitting between them. Germline V lookup: CDR1 SGHAT, CDR2 FQNNGV. This CDR3 has 15 residues. CDR3 sequence: CASSQGSVSYNEQFF. CDR3 DNA sequence: TGTGCCAGCAGTCAAGGCTCGGTCTCCTACAATGAGCAGTTCTTC.

The V and J genes are TRBV7-6 and TRBJ2-7; TRBD1 agrees at 10 bases. With V trimmed by 4 bases and J by 0 bases, 3 bases remained unmatched. The CDR3 sequence is 15 residues long. CDR1 is SGHVS and CDR2 is FNYEAQ in the germline V gene. The CDR3 loop is CASSSGTGVSYEQYF. The DNA for the CDR3 is TGTGCCAGCAGCTCCGGGACAGGGGTCTCCTACGAGCAGTACTTC.

This clone was picked up one time. V gene TRBV29-1 combines with J gene TRBJ2-3; no clear D gene. The CDR3 extends over 13 amino acids. Germline CDR1 reads SQVTM; CDR2 reads ANQGSEA. The germline V and J ends were trimmed by 5 bases and 2 bases, with 11 bases remaining between them. Here the CDR3 DNA reads TGCAGCGTTAGGGTTGGTGTCACAGATACGCAGTATTTT. Translating gives CSVRVGVTDTQYF.

The rearrangement links TRBV28 to TRBJ1-1, with unresolved D. The CDR3 contains 12 residues. V was clipped by 3 bases and J by 3 bases, with 5 bases between them. CDR1 and CDR2 from the germline V gene are MDHEN and SYDVKM. CDR3 loop: CASSFQHTEAFF. The CDR3 region has the DNA TGTGCCAGCAGTTTTCAACACACTGAAGCTTTCTTT. Based on the CDR3 plus reference TRBV28 and TRBJ1-1, the full variable domain is DVKVTQSSRYLVKRTGEKVFLECVQDMDHENMFWYRQDPGLGLRLIYFSYDVKMKEKGDIPEGYSVSREKKERFSLILESASTNQTSMYLCASSFQHTEAFFGQGTRLTVV.

This sequence joins TRBV6-5 and TRBJ1-3; no definite D call. The germline V and J ends were trimmed by 4 bases and 0 bases, with 10 bases remaining between them. CDR3 length: 15 residues. Germline CDR1 MNHEY, CDR2 SVGAGI. The CDR3 sequence: CASSWTASSGNTIYF. CDR3 nucleotides: TGTGCCAGCAGTTGGACCGCTTCCTCTGGAAACACCATATATTTT.

The chain joins TRBV15 to TRBJ2-7; 8 bases match TRBD1. Trimming cost V 0 bases and J 5 bases; bases outside gene matches: 6. Looked up from germline, CDR1 is LNHNV and CDR2 is YYDKDF (reference sequence). The CDR3 loop spans 15 amino acids. The CDR3 spells CATSRDLGQVHEQYF. The CDR3 region has the DNA TGTGCCACCAGCAGAGATCTGGGACAGGTCCACGAGCAGTACTTC.

About this clone itself: At the DNA level, this CDR3 is encoded by other sequences in the same sample as well. The J gene is TRBJ2-7, the V gene TRBV13; D ambiguous. The CDR3 is 12 residues long. Germline CDR1 PRHDT, CDR2 FYEKMQ (reference sequence). V was trimmed by 0 bases and J by 5 bases, leaving 5 bases between them. CDR3 sequence reads: CASSLGGNEQYF. The CDR3 DNA follows: TGTGCCAGCAGCTTAGGGGGGAACGAGCAGTACTTC.

This clone was detected only once. The chain links TRBV5-1 to TRBJ1-1; no clear D. Trimming removed 9 bases from V and 4 bases from J, with 16 bases in between. This CDR3 comprises 13 residues. The germline gives CDR1 SGHRS, CDR2 YFSETQ. The CDR3 nucleotides read TGCGCCACCGCCGAGGACCTGGGCACTGAAGCTTTCTTT. It codes for CATAEDLGTEAFF.

The chain is built from TRBV11-3 and TRBJ2-1; maybe TRBD2 (6 bases). CDR1 and CDR2 from the germline V gene are SGHNT and YENEEA. CDR3 length: 16 amino acids. V dropped 5 bases and J dropped 2 bases, with 16 bases sitting between them. This CDR3 reads CASSPLREATYNEQFF. The CDR3 nucleotides read TGTGCCAGCAGCCCACTTAGGGAGGCCACCTACAATGAGCAGTTCTTC.

The chain recombines TRBV7-2 with TRBJ2-2; D is undetermined. CDR1 and CDR2 from the germline V gene are SGHTA and FQGNSA. The CDR3 runs to 13 residues. V was clipped by 5 bases and J by 7 bases, with 11 bases between them. Written as DNA, the CDR3 is TGTGCCAGCAGCGTATGGGATAGCGGGGAGCTGTTTTTT. Translation gives CASSVWDSGELFF.

This clone was picked up one time. The J gene is TRBJ2-4, the V gene TRBV2; 9 nucleotides match TRBD1. CDR3 size: 13 residues. The germline gives CDR1 SNHLY, CDR2 FYNNEI. J was trimmed by 8 bases and V by 10 bases; bases with no gene match: 9. In DNA, the CDR3 is TGTGCCACCTCCGGGACAGGGAGGGACATTCAGTACTTC. It encodes CATSGTGRDIQYF.

The chain uses TRBV10-3 and TRBJ2-3; 9 nucleotides align to TRBD1. The V segment lost 3 bases and the J segment 13 bases; nucleotides outside the gene matches: 5. The germline V gene encodes CDR1 ENHRY and CDR2 SYGVKD. This CDR3 comprises 12 residues. CDR3 coding DNA: TGTGCCATCAGTGATGCCGGGACAGGGAAGTATTTT. Its protein product is CAISDAGTGKYF.

The V call is TRBV10-1, the J call TRBJ2-5, with D maybe TRBD1 (6 bases). There are 16 residues in the CDR3. Germline CDR1 and CDR2: WNHNN and SYGVQD (reference sequence). Deletions cut 3 bases from V and 2 bases from J, with 16 bases between. The CDR3 reads CASSENRVDRQETQYF. CDR3 sequence (DNA): TGCGCCAGCAGTGAAAACAGGGTAGACAGACAAGAGACCCAGTACTTC.

This clone was counted a few times. The J gene is TRBJ1-2, the V gene TRBV27; 7 nucleotides line up with TRBD1. CDR3 length: 13 amino acids. V dropped 6 bases and J dropped 5; count of bases not matched to a gene: 6. Germline CDR1 and CDR2: MNHEY and SMNVEV (reference sequence). The CDR3 DNA follows: TGTGCCAGCAGCCGACAGGGTCTATATGGCTACACCTTC. As protein: CASSRQGLYGYTF.

The rearrangement uses TRBV5-4 and TRBJ2-2; D is possibly TRBD1 (5 bases). The CDR3 covers 14 residues. From germline, CDR1 is SGHNT and CDR2 YYREEE (reference sequence). Trimming cost V 3 bases and J 6 bases, with 12 bases left between them. This CDR3 is CASSWGPGSGELFF. The CDR3 nucleotides are TGTGCCAGCAGCTGGGGCCCGGGCTCCGGGGAGCTGTTTTTT.

The rearrangement joins TRBV5-6 to TRBJ2-1; D unclear. V was clipped by 4 bases and J by 2 bases, with 10 bases between them. The CDR3 runs to 14 residues. The germline V gene has CDR1 SGHDT and CDR2 YYEEEE. The CDR3 spells CASSERQAYNEQFF. CDR3 coding DNA: TGTGCCAGCAGCGAACGGCAGGCCTACAATGAGCAGTTCTTC.

The rearrangement links TRBV5-4 to TRBJ2-1; TRBD2 agrees at 13 bases. The CDR3 sequence is 15 residues long. J was trimmed by 7 bases and V by 4 bases; bases with no gene match: 5. Germline V gene lookup returns CDR1 SGHNT and CDR2 YYREEE (reference sequence). The CDR3 DNA reads as TGTGCCAGCAGCGCGGGACTAGCGGGGAGTAATGAGCAGTTCTTC. Translated, it gives CASSAGLAGSNEQFF. Filled out from reference TRBV5-4 and TRBJ2-1, the complete variable domain reads ETGVTQSPTHLIKTRGQQVTLRCSSQSGHNTVSWYQQALGQGPQFIFQYYREEENGRGNFPPRFSGLQFPNYSSELNVNALELDDSALYLCASSAGLAGSNEQFFGPGTRLTVL.

The chain joins TRBV5-1 to TRBJ2-6; possibly TRBD2 for D (6 bases). Germline CDR1 SGHRS, CDR2 YFSETQ. V lost 2 bases and J 0 bases, leaving 15 bases between the germline ends. The CDR3 sequence is 18 residues long. CDR3 in DNA: TGCGCCAGCAGCTTCTGGGTGACCGGGAGCTCTGGGGCCAACGTCCTGACTTTC. Translating gives CASSFWVTGSSGANVLTF.

The J gene is TRBJ1-3, the V gene TRBV5-1, with a weak D call TRBD1 (5 bases). V lost 5 bases to trimming and J lost 0 bases, with 21 bases between them. The germline V gene has CDR1 SGHRS and CDR2 YFSETQ. The CDR3 loop spans 18 amino acids. The CDR3, as DNA: TGCGCCAGCAGTCAGGTCGCACCGCACGGGGGCTCTGGAAACACCATATATTTT. As protein: CASSQVAPHGGSGNTIYF.